This T cell receptor (beta chain) came from a study of CD8 T cells in Susac syndrome. Random hexamers primed reverse transcription of 0.5 to 1 ug RNA. Across 54 Vbeta and 13 Jbeta, TCR beta CDR3 was amplified with immunoSEQ multiplex PCR. Via MiXCR, TCRdb re-called the immunoSEQ multiplex PCR reads, giving one row per CDR3 protein. The table has fewer than 300,000 distinct CDR3 sequences, 70% to 90% seen once. TCR beta was sequenced from blood CD8+ and CD4+ T cells. TEMRA cells underwent FACS enrichment and CD8+ and CD4+ T cells underwent negative isolation. The trim removed 6 bases at V and 4 bases at J, leaving 14 bases unmatched. The CDR3 covers 17 residues. Per the germline V gene, CDR1 is MDHEN and CDR2 is SYDVKM.

Sequenced material: CD8+ T cells from PBMCs. This TCR was recovered from a human donor with multiple sclerosis. The gene calls are TRBV28 and TRBJ2-3; TRBD1 agrees at 9 bases. The CDR3 here is CASSPTAGTGYADTQYF. CDR3 sequence (DNA): TGTGCCAGCAGCCCTACCGCCGGGACAGGGTATGCAGATACGCAGTATTTT.